The 29 T cell receptor beta chains presented below share a single source sample, sequenced in a study of blood T cell repertoires in COVID-19. Sequencing used immunoSEQ multiplex PCR; TCRdb keeps in-frame clones, though not all of them. This sample has about 220,000 clones, with around 90% found just once. The sample was PBMCs or T cells enriched from blood (not recorded which). The receptors come from a woman aged 25 to 39 who had recovered from COVID-19.

The V and J genes are TRBV7-3 and TRBJ2-3; TRBD2 might be the D (6 bases). The V gene lost 3 bases and the J gene lost 5 bases, with 21 bases spanning the gap. There are 17 residues in the CDR3. Germline CDR1 reads SGHTA; CDR2 reads FQGTGA. The CDR3 region is CASSFGAGRRNGDTQYF. The CDR3 region has the DNA TGTGCCAGCAGCTTTGGGGCGGGGAGAAGGAACGGAGATACGCAGTATTTT. The full variable domain, its missing parts supplied by reference TRBV7-3 and TRBJ2-3, is GAGVSQTPSNKVTEKGKYVELRCDPISGHTALYWYRQSLGQGPEFLIYFQGTGAADDSGLPNDRFFAVRPEGSVSTLKIQRTERGDSAVYLCASSFGAGRRNGDTQYFGPGTRLTVL.

This rearrangement joins TRBV5-4 to TRBJ1-3, with TRBD1 identical over 9 bases. The germline CDR1 and CDR2 sequences are SGHNT and YYREEE (reference sequence). The CDR3 runs 14 residues. V shed 4 bases, J shed 8 bases, and the junction held 7 bases outside the gene matches. CDR3 sequence (DNA): TGTGCCAGCAGCGATCGGACAGGGGAGGACACCATATATTTT. This gives the protein CASSDRTGEDTIYF.

This clone was counted once. The chain uses TRBV12-3 or TRBV12-4 and TRBJ1-1; 9 positions match TRBD1. There are 13 residues in the CDR3. The J segment lost 4 bases and the V segment lost 5 bases, leaving 2 bases of the junction unmatched. This CDR3 is CASSMTGGTEAFF. As DNA, the CDR3 is TGTGCCAGCAGTATGACAGGGGGCACTGAAGCTTTCTTT.

V usage is TRBV9 and J usage is TRBJ1-4; no clear D. CDR1 and CDR2 from the germline V gene are SGDLS and YYNGEE. Trimming cost V 0 bases and J 10 bases, with 10 bases left between them. The CDR3 spans 13 residues. The DNA for the CDR3 is TGTGCCAGCAGCGTAGCTGAGGGCGGAAAACTGTTTTTT. Translated: CASSVAEGGKLFF.

The genes are TRBV19 and TRBJ1-6; 8 bases fit TRBD1. The V and J ends lost 0 bases and 1 base, in that order; junction bases with no gene match: 11. Germline V CDR1 and CDR2: LNHDA, SQIVND (reference sequence). This CDR3 comprises 20 residues. CDR3 sequence reads: CASSIDRGQGARSYNSPLHF. The CDR3 DNA reads TGTGCCAGTAGTATAGATCGAGGCCAGGGGGCGCGATCCTATAATTCACCCCTCCACTTT.

The CDR3 sequence: CASSLSSSGGYGYTF. As DNA, the CDR3 is TGTGCCAGCAGTTTATCGAGCTCGGGGGGCTATGGCTACACCTTC. The chain recombines TRBV27 with TRBJ1-2; TRBD1 is a possible D gene (5 bases). The length of the CDR3 is 15 residues. In germline, CDR1 is MNHEY, CDR2 SMNVEV (reference sequence). Trimming shortened V by 0 bases and J by 4 bases, and 12 bases separated the two germline ends.

This sequence joins TRBV5-1 and TRBJ2-7; D may be TRBD2 (6 bases). This CDR3 has 16 amino acids. V lost 4 bases and J 0 bases, leaving 17 bases between the germline ends. CDR1 and CDR2 from the germline V gene are SGHRS and YFSETQ. The DNA for the CDR3 is TGCGCCAGCAGCCAAATGGGGGGTCCAAGCTCCTACGAGCAGTACTTC. This translates into CASSQMGGPSSYEQYF.

This clone was seen a handful of times. The rearrangement uses TRBV7-2 and TRBJ2-7; D gene unclear. The ends were cut back, 3 bases at V and 3 bases at J, with 9 bases in the middle. CDR3 length: 13 amino acids. Germline lookup yields CDR1 SGHTA and CDR2 FQGNSA. CDR3: CASSFWAGYEQYF. The CDR3 bases are TGTGCCAGCAGCTTTTGGGCAGGCTACGAGCAGTACTTC.

V and J are TRBV9 and TRBJ1-2; TRBD1 matches at 10 bases. V trimming: 2 bases; J trimming: 7 bases; junction bases outside the gene matches: 11. The CDR3 covers 16 residues. CDR1 SGDLS and CDR2 YYNGEE come from the germline V gene. The CDR3 protein is CASSVGSSWTGGGYTF. The CDR3 coding sequence is TGTGCCAGCAGCGTCGGGTCGTCCTGGACAGGGGGTGGCTACACCTTC.

The chain has TRBV6-5 and TRBJ2-7, with D maybe TRBD2 (6 bases). Deletions cut 6 bases from V and 0 bases from J, with 15 bases between. The CDR3 has 15 amino acids. Germline CDR1 MNHEY, CDR2 SVGAGI. CDR3 amino acids: CASSRLGGSSYEQYF. DNA for the CDR3: TGTGCCAGCAGCCGACTAGGCGGAAGCTCCTACGAGCAGTACTTC.

This clone was seen only once. The gene calls are TRBV19 and TRBJ1-2; 7 nucleotides line up with TRBD1. The CDR3 sequence is 15 residues long. Germline trimming cut 1 base from V and 5 bases from J; bases unmatched to any gene: 7. Germline loops: CDR1 LNHDA, CDR2 SQIVND (reference sequence). The CDR3 DNA sequence: TGTGCCAGTAGTATAGGCCACAGGGGAAGATATGGCTACACCTTC. Its protein product is CASSIGHRGRYGYTF.

The chain uses TRBV27 and TRBJ1-2, with 8 bases that match TRBD1. Germline values: CDR1 MNHEY, CDR2 SMNVEV (reference sequence). With 5 bases clipped from V and 3 bases from J, the junction kept 2 bases outside the gene matches. The CDR3 length is 13 residues. CDR3 DNA sequence: TGTGCCAGCAGTCCAGGGGGCGACTATGGCTACACCTTC. Translation gives CASSPGGDYGYTF.

The chain has TRBV4-2 and TRBJ2-3; D is perhaps TRBD2 (5 bases). The CDR3 sequence is 16 residues long. Trimming removed 0 bases from V and 0 bases from J, with 10 bases in between. Germline V lookup: CDR1 LGHNA, CDR2 YNFKEQ. CDR3 residues: CASSQDYGISTDTQYF. For the CDR3, the DNA is TGTGCCAGCAGCCAAGATTACGGGATCAGCACAGATACGCAGTATTTT.

V gene TRBV6-5 combines with J gene TRBJ1-6; perhaps TRBD1 as D (6 bases). Germline CDR1 MNHEY, CDR2 SVGAGI. This CDR3 contains 15 residues. The V gene lost 6 bases and the J gene lost 0 bases, with 9 bases spanning the gap. CDR3 protein: CASRTRGSYNSPLHF. The DNA for the CDR3 is TGTGCCAGCAGGACCAGGGGCTCCTATAATTCACCCCTCCACTTT.

The gene calls are TRBV19 and TRBJ2-2; TRBD2 might be the D (7 bases). From germline, CDR1 is LNHDA and CDR2 SQIVND (reference sequence). The CDR3 length is 16 residues. Trimming removed 2 bases at V and 0 bases at J, with 10 bases between. The CDR3 DNA reads as TGTGCCAGTAGTATAAGGGGGGGATCGAACACCGGGGAGCTGTTTTTT. Its protein is CASSIRGGSNTGELFF.

V and J are TRBV27 and TRBJ2-7, with 7 bases that match TRBD1. The CDR3 is made up of 15 amino acids. Germline V lookup: CDR1 MNHEY, CDR2 SMNVEV (reference sequence). Trimming took 5 bases from V and 2 from J; bases not matched to a gene: 9. The CDR3 DNA reads TGTGCCAGCAGTCCCTCGACAGGGTCAACCTACGAGCAGTACTTC. Translated: CASSPSTGSTYEQYF.

The CDR3 DNA reads as TGTGCCAGCAGCGCCTCCTCCCCCTCTGGAAACACCATATATTTT. Its protein product is CASSASSPSGNTIYF. The chain carries TRBV9 and TRBJ1-3; D is ambiguous. CDR1 SGDLS and CDR2 YYNGEE come from the germline V gene. The CDR3 has 15 amino acids. V lost 3 bases, J lost 0 bases, and 10 bases lay in between.

This clone appeared once. The gene calls are TRBV10-3 and TRBJ1-6, with 8 bases aligning to TRBD1. The CDR3 loop spans 13 amino acids. Germline V gene data show CDR1 as ENHRY and CDR2 as SYGVKD. J lost 10 bases, V lost 6 bases, and 5 bases had no gene match. Written as DNA, the CDR3 is TGTGCCATCAGCCAGGGGGCTGAGTCACCCCTCCACTTT. Translated, it gives CAISQGAESPLHF.

The V and J genes are TRBV5-1 and TRBJ1-1; 8 bases are a match to TRBD1. The V gene's germline CDR1 is SGHRS and CDR2 YFSETQ. J lost 2 bases, V lost 0 bases, and 3 bases had no gene match. The length of the CDR3 is 15 residues. CDR3 sequence: CASSLGQGSNTEAFF. CDR3 sequence (DNA): TGCGCCAGCAGCTTGGGACAGGGGTCTAACACTGAAGCTTTCTTT.

This sequence joins TRBV7-3 and TRBJ2-3, with 9 bases matching TRBD1. Losses at the gene ends were 5 bases for V and 2 bases for J; bases not matched to a gene: 5. Germline V gene sequence: CDR1 SGHTA, CDR2 FQGTGA. This CDR3 contains 15 residues. The CDR3 region is CASSPDRGSTDTQYF. CDR3 DNA sequence: TGTGCCAGCAGCCCAGACAGGGGGTCCACAGATACGCAGTATTTT. Based on the CDR3 plus reference TRBV7-3 and TRBJ2-3, the full variable domain is GAGVSQTPSNKVTEKGKYVELRCDPISGHTALYWYRQSLGQGPEFLIYFQGTGAADDSGLPNDRFFAVRPEGSVSTLKIQRTERGDSAVYLCASSPDRGSTDTQYFGPGTRLTVL.

J is TRBJ1-3 and V is TRBV24-1; D possibly corresponds to TRBD1 (5 bases). This CDR3 comprises 16 residues. V lost 1 base to trimming and J lost 2 bases, with 11 bases between them. Per germline, CDR1 KGHDR and CDR2 SFDVKD. CDR3 in amino acids: CATSDFAGPTGNTIYF. Written as DNA, the CDR3 is TGTGCCACCAGTGATTTTGCAGGGCCCACTGGAAACACCATATATTTT.

V is TRBV27 and J is TRBJ1-4, with TRBD1 identical over 9 bases. V trimming: 4 bases; J trimming: 7 bases; junction bases outside the gene matches: 7. CDR1 is MNHEY and CDR2 is SMNVEV in the germline V gene (reference sequence). The CDR3 has 15 amino acids. The CDR3 DNA reads TGTGCCAGCAGTTCCGGGACAGGGTTTGGTGAAAAACTGTTTTTT. It yields the protein CASSSGTGFGEKLFF.

This clone was counted between two and nine times. The chain carries TRBV7-2 and TRBJ1-6, with TRBD1 identical over 10 bases. The V and J ends lost 5 bases and 8 bases, in that order; junction bases with no gene match: 9. This CDR3 spans 16 amino acids. Per germline, CDR1 SGHTA and CDR2 FQGNSA. The CDR3 is CASSVNPGQGYSPLHF. As DNA, the CDR3 is TGTGCCAGCAGCGTAAACCCGGGACAGGGGTATTCACCCCTCCACTTT. Filled out from reference TRBV7-2 and TRBJ1-6, the complete variable domain reads GAGVSQSPSNKVTEKGKDVELRCDPISGHTALYWYRQSLGQGLEFLIYFQGNSAPDKSGLPSDRFSAERTGGSVSTLTIQRTQQEDSAVYLCASSVNPGQGYSPLHFGNGTRLTVT.

The CDR3 loop reads CASSLERTYGGETQYF. DNA for the CDR3: TGTGCCAGCAGCTTAGAGAGGACGTACGGGGGAGAGACCCAGTACTTC. This chain connects TRBV7-9 to TRBJ2-5; a weak D match, TRBD2 (6 bases). Germline V CDR1 and CDR2: SEHNR, FQNEAQ (reference sequence). The CDR3 length is 16 residues. Trimming pared 1 base from V and 4 bases from J, leaving 16 bases between.

This chain uses TRBV5-5 with TRBJ2-7, with D maybe TRBD1 (6 bases). This CDR3 region has 12 residues. V was trimmed by 6 bases and J by 3 bases, leaving 10 bases between them. The germline CDR1 and CDR2 sequences are SGHKS and YYEKEE (reference sequence). The CDR3 region is CASNQGGYEQYF. The CDR3 region has the DNA TGTGCCAGCAACCAAGGGGGCTACGAGCAGTACTTC.

The chain couples TRBV7-8 to TRBJ1-2, with D perhaps TRBD1 (6 bases). This CDR3 is 14 amino acids long. In germline, CDR1 is SGHVS, CDR2 FQNEAQ. The V and J ends lost 3 bases and 4 bases respectively, with 12 bases between them. The chain's CDR3 is CASSFLQGSYGYTF. The CDR3, as DNA: TGTGCCAGCAGCTTCCTACAGGGAAGCTATGGCTACACCTTC.

This chain links TRBV9 with TRBJ2-2, with 8 nucleotides matching TRBD2. Losses at the gene ends were 6 bases for V and 5 bases for J; bases not matched to a gene: 12. The CDR3 has 16 residues. Germline-derived CDR1 and CDR2 are SGDLS and YYNGEE. The CDR3 nucleotides are TGTGCCAGCACACCAACTAGCGGCCCGGGGACCGGGGAGCTGTTTTTT. Its protein product is CASTPTSGPGTGELFF. The variable domain in full, completed from reference TRBV9 and TRBJ2-2, reads DSGVTQTPKHLITATGQRVTLRCSPRSGDLSVYWYQQSLDQGLQFLIQYYNGEERAKGNILERFSAQQFPDLHSELNLSSLELGDSALYFCASTPTSGPGTGELFFGEGSRLTVL.

This chain joins TRBV19 and TRBJ1-2; D is undetermined. The CDR3 covers 15 residues. The germline gives CDR1 LNHDA, CDR2 SQIVND (reference sequence). V lost 0 bases and J 7 bases, leaving 15 bases between the germline ends. The CDR3 here is CASSIDRSGVAGYTF. CDR3 nucleotide sequence: TGTGCCAGTAGTATAGATCGGTCCGGGGTTGCTGGCTACACCTTC.

The chain combines TRBV7-3 with TRBJ2-3, with 10 bases lining up with TRBD2. CDR1 SGHTA and CDR2 FQGTGA come from the germline V gene. The V segment lost 5 bases and the J segment 0 bases; nucleotides outside the gene matches: 5. The CDR3 extends over 16 amino acids. Written as DNA, the CDR3 is TGTGCCAGCAGCACCCTAGCGGGGGCTAGCACAGATACGCAGTATTTT. Protein: CASSTLAGASTDTQYF. The whole variable domain, remainder taken from reference TRBV7-3 and TRBJ2-3, is GAGVSQTPSNKVTEKGKYVELRCDPISGHTALYWYRQSLGQGPEFLIYFQGTGAADDSGLPNDRFFAVRPEGSVSTLKIQRTERGDSAVYLCASSTLAGASTDTQYFGPGTRLTVL.